This T cell receptor beta chain was documented in a study of T-cell memory formation after mild COVID-19. Study at large: Largely, the TCR clusters proved donor specific.

MiXCR was run by TCRdb on the 5' RACE reads, yielding one entry per CDR3 protein. The sample shows fewer than 400,000 distinct CDR3 sequences, roughly 15% of them seen only once. The CDR3 totals 14 residues. V lost 7 bases, J lost 4 bases, and 14 bases lay in between. The sample consisted of PBMCs or a T cell subset sorted from them (not recorded which). This chain connects TRBV12-3 or TRBV12-4 to TRBJ1-5; TRBD1 is a possible D gene (6 bases). This clonotype was sampled from a man aged 18 to 30 who had mild COVID-19 (a few samples of this study predate the infection). Cell type and time point are not known. The CDR3 reads CASKRTGQNQPQHF. The CDR3 bases are TGTGCCAGCAAAAGGACGGGACAAAATCAGCCCCAGCATTTT.